The following is a TCR beta chain sequence with its context. In its sample, this clone was seen a few times. The antigen it binds to is not known. Base quality data are lacking; no much larger clone is found one base away. The source of the sample is a study of cytomegalovirus exposure and HLA in healthy donors (dated 2017 in TCRdb). For the wider study: In an earlier analysis of under 750 of the donors, 276 Gb of sequence data and some 100 million unique TCR beta sequences from 150 million to 200 million T cells were reported. Roughly 320 gigabases of sequencing data and around 85 million unique TCR sequences made up an early release that covered under 750 HLA-typed donors. Of the roughly 400 genotyped donors, about 80% fell in the genetic ancestry cluster associated with self-reported Caucasian donors. The study aimed to test whether signatures of past pathogen exposure could be identified by cataloging public T cell receptors. The study profiled the T cell repertoires of hundreds of subjects by immunosequencing and related them to cytomegalovirus serostatus. A separate validation cohort of approximately 120 different subjects was used in addition to the roughly 620-subject first cohort. The study combined high-throughput TCR immunosequencing, statistical association of individual TCRs with disease status, and machine learning to predict cytomegalovirus infection status. A later analysis re-examined previously published TCR beta repertoires from just over 650 donors and added high-resolution HLA genotyping to investigate patterns of TCR occurrence. Rather than using new phenotypic data, the later analysis identified candidate immune exposures from TCR beta sequences and from how often those sequences occurred across donors. An earlier analysis of 450 to 750 of the donors used high-throughput TCR beta sequencing to judge whether each TCR beta V gene segment behaved as functional or pseudogenic. Donor age, sex, ethnicity and CMV serostatus were collected together with the repertoire data. Genome-wide SNP genotypes for about three fifths of the roughly 670 donors were used in a later genetic analysis, which treated that subset as a discovery cohort. All discovery cohort repertoires had been generated using a single sequencing platform. Class I and class II HLA loci were covered by the typing at four-digit resolution. The number of typed donors differed by locus: about 620-640 for A, B, C, DRB1 and DQB1; 522 for DQA1; 600 to 610 for DPA1; and 450 to 480 for DPB1. About 5 DR-DQ haplotypes were handled as single units for association and clustering, since linkage in the cohort was strong. Among around 400 genotyped donors of the cohort, an average of approximately 200,000 unique TCR beta nucleotide sequences was sequenced per donor, of which about 18% were non-productive.

The cohort comprised fewer than 750 healthy bone marrow donors. At the time of sampling, all cohort members were nominally healthy, though unrecorded immune exposures were likely present. Of the approximately 670 cohort members, just under 300 had a positive CMV serostatus and about 360 had a negative one, while no CMV serostatus was recorded for the donor. Every donor gave a peripheral blood sample, and the peripheral blood mononuclear cells from that sample were used for TCR beta sequencing. Genomic DNA was extracted from the blood cell samples with the Qiagen DNeasy Blood Extraction Kit. Study-level results and caveats: The study listed around 160 TCR beta chains as associated with cytomegalovirus. In an earlier analysis of approximately 590 of the donors, most TCR beta V segments appeared in productive rearrangements about 90% or about 30% of the time, broadly matching IMGT annotations. V-gene and J-gene trimming of TCR beta chains was associated with a missense DCLRE1C variant in a later genetic analysis, and the association was replicated in an independent cohort. Strong co-occurrence of HLA alleles, especially DR and DQ, made assigning TCR associations to individual alleles difficult. The only immune exposure information available for the cohort was CMV serostatus. A cluster of highly shared sequence variants was judged likely to be a technical artifact of the sequencing pipeline. The classifier was reported to diagnose cytomegalovirus status with high specificity and sensitivity in both the original cohort and the validation cohort. Linkage disequilibrium might explain the correlated functional status among segregating V segments, but an unknown experimental factor could not be ruled out. In this cohort, only TCR beta chains were sequenced, and detectable features were limited by the absence of alpha or paired-chain data. Because counts were too low, more than 15 rarely observed V segments, including chromosome 9 orphons, were excluded from the earlier analysis of 587 of the donors. Presence/absence analyses assumed roughly uniform sequencing depth across donors, an assumption that may not hold. A few of the identified cytomegalovirus-associated TCR beta chains were confirmed in vitro to be specific for cytomegalovirus antigens. According to a later analysis, TCR association rates differed among HLA loci, with DRB1 alleles showing the most associated TCRs and HLA-C alleles showing the fewest. The 87-base-pair reads could not distinguish some IMGT-functional V segments, including TRBV6-2 and TRBV6-3, so those segments were excluded. In a later analysis, over 15,000 TCR beta sequences were associated with specific HLA alleles at a false discovery rate of 0.05. A later genetic analysis reported fewer N-insertions in productive TCRs among donors in an Asian-associated ancestry cluster than the roughly 700-donor mean. HLA typing was unavailable for some donors at each locus, so association tests used only the typed subset. Most CMV-associated TCR beta chains appeared to be HLA-restricted in a later analysis, and the HLA associations seemed to be driven largely by CMV exposure. A further reported finding was that TCR beta sequences accurately predicted the HLA-A and HLA-B alleles for most subjects in the first cohort. The authors suggested that the approach could potentially be generalized to other disease states and immunological phenotypes. According to a later analysis, parvovirus B19, influenza, CMV and Epstein-Barr virus appeared linked to several top co-occurrence clusters. A later analysis found that HLA-associated TCR beta chains were more clonally expanded and had lower generation probabilities than equally common non-associated chains. Most TCR sequences were observed very rarely across donors, whereas some public TCRs were present in many individuals.

Measured from the cysteine to the phenylalanine, the CDR3 is 17 residues long. Just CDR3 DNA is preserved here, 51 bases in frame from base 1. The germline V gene provides CDR1 SGHDN and CDR2 FVKESK. Relative to germline, V is missing 4 bases and J is missing 4 bases, with 12 bases of the junction outside any gene match. The library was generated by the immunoSEQ multiplex PCR assay. For the multiplex PCR, a mixture combining 60 forward primers for TCR Vbeta segments and 13 reverse primers for TCR Jbeta segments was used. A multiplex PCR assay on genomic DNA amplified the CDR3 region of rearranged TCR beta genes. On the Illumina HiSeq System, the amplified TCR beta libraries were sequenced as 87-base-pair reads. In the original analysis: Across the roughly 670 repertoires, a later analysis counted roughly 77 million unique TCR beta chains, some 11 million of which were shared by at least two donors. Raw reads were error-corrected and collapsed into unique sequences by a nearest-neighbor algorithm in which closely related sequences were merged to remove PCR and sequencing errors. CDR3 sequences were aligned to IMGT reference sequences to assign V, D and J gene segments. Each retained sequence needed at least a six-nucleotide match to both a V gene segment and a J gene segment. Rearrangements were called productive when the CDR3 lacked stop codons and stayed in frame with V and J; all others were non-productive. Following IMGT convention, CDR3 was defined as the stretch from the second conserved V-encoded cysteine up to the conserved J-encoded phenylalanine. The earlier analysis of some 540 of the donors excluded any sequence lacking an unambiguous match to a single V gene segment. An earlier analysis of some 610 of the donors called V segments functional above 56.7% productive rearrangements and segregating when the between-donor standard deviation exceeded 5%. To diagnose cytomegalovirus status from the catalog of TCR beta chain sequences, a statistical classification framework was built. V and J gene assignment, in a later analysis, came from comparing TCR nucleotide sequences with IMGT/GENE-DB human TR gene sequences. A later analysis assigned CDR3 sequences and most-parsimonious VDJ recombination scenarios with the TCRdist pipeline. A later analysis defined each TCR beta chain by its CDR3 amino acid sequence plus V-gene family, and excluded reads lacking a unique V-gene family. As a way to deal with suspected cross-contamination and a sequencing artifact, a later analysis dropped 450 to 700 nucleotide sequences that were highly shared and had low generation probability. In a later analysis, a clonal expansion index for each public chain was calculated from normalized within-repertoire ranks of inferred template counts. In a later analysis, generation probabilities were computed with a VDJ recombination model fitted to out-of-frame rearrangements, and the resulting probabilities were checked against IGoR. Hypergeometric tests were used in a later analysis to score TCR-TCR, TCR-HLA and TCR-CMV co-occurrence, with a repertoire-size bias correction applied to the TCR pairs. To estimate false discovery rates, a later analysis permuted the HLA or CMV assignments 20 times. In a later analysis, co-occurring TCRs were grouped with DBSCAN, and TCRdist sequence similarity was added when clustering was performed within HLA-allele-positive subsets. Repertoires with fewer than 30,000 or more than 120,000 public chains, plus five repertoires with anomalous nucleotide sharing, were excluded from co-occurrence clustering. Not all clones reach the TCRdb copy of this immuneACCESS table, which keeps in-frame sequences only. Checked studies attribute under half of the gap to unresolved V genes and leave the rest unexplained. Clone size and V and J calls were adopted from that table, with D and trimming inferred from the DNA. Within this sample are around 94,000 clones, with about three fifths of them counted one time only. The ten largest clonotypes hold under 5.5% of the sample.

This sequence originates from a human donor in good health. Rearrangement joined TRBV14 to TRBJ1-2, and 10 bases in between align with TRBD1. The specimen was PBMCs. The CDR3 loop reads CASSLTDRGIRIYGYTF. The nucleotide sequence reads as follows: TGTGCCAGCAGCCTCACGGACAGGGGGATCCGGATCTATGGCTACACCTTC.